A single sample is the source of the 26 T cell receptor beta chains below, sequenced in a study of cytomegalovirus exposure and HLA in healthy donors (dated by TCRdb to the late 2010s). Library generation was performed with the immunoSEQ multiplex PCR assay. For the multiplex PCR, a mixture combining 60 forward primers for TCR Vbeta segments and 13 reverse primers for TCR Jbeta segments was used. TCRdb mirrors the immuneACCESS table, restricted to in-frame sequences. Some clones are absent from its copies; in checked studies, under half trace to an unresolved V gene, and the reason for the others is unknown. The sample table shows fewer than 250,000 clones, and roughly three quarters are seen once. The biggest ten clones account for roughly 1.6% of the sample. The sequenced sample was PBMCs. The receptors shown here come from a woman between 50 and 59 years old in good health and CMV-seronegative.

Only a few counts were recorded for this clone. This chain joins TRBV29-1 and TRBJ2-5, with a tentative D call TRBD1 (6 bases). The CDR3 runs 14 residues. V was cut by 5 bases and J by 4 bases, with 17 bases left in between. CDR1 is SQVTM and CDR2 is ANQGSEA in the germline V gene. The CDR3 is CSVNQGTIRETQYF. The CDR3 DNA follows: TGCAGCGTTAACCAGGGGACGATACGAGAGACCCAGTACTTC.

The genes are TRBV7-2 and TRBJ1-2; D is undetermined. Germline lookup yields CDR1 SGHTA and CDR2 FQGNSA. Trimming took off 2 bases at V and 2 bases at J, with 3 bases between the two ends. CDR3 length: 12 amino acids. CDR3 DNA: TGTGCCAGCAGCTTATCAAACTATGGCTACACCTTC. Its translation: CASSLSNYGYTF. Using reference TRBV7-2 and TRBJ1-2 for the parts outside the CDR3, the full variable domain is GAGVSQSPSNKVTEKGKDVELRCDPISGHTALYWYRQSLGQGLEFLIYFQGNSAPDKSGLPSDRFSAERTGGSVSTLTIQRTQQEDSAVYLCASSLSNYGYTFGSGTRLTVV.

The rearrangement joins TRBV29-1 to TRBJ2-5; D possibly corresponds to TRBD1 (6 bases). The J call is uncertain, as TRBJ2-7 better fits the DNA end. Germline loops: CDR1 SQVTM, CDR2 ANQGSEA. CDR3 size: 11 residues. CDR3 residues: CSVETGYEQYF. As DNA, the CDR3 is TGCAGCGTGGAGACAGGCTACGAGCAGTACTTC.

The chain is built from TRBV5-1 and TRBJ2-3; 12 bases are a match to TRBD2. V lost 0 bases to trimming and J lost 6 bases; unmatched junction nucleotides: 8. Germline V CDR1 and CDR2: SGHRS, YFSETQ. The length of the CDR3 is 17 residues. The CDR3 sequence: CASSLGSSGGAGDTQYF. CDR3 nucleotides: TGCGCCAGCAGCTTGGGGTCTAGCGGGGGGGCCGGGGATACGCAGTATTTT.

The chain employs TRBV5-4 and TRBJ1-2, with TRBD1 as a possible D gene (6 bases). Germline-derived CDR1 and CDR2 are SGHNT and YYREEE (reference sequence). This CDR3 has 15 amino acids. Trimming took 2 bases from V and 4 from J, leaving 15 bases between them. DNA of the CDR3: TGTGCCAGCAGCTTAGGGCTCCCAGGGGCCTATGGCTACACCTTC. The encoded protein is CASSLGLPGAYGYTF.

The CDR3 is CATLRSGRNSGANVLTF. DNA of the CDR3: TGTGCCACCCTCCGTAGCGGGAGGAACTCTGGGGCCAACGTCCTGACTTTC. V is TRBV19 and J is TRBJ2-6; TRBD2 aligns across 10 bases. In germline, CDR1 is LNHDA, CDR2 SQIVND (reference sequence). V lost 10 bases, J lost 0 bases, and 9 bases stayed unmatched. The CDR3 extends over 17 amino acids. Looking up the rest from reference TRBV19 and TRBJ2-6 gives the full variable domain: DGGITQSPKYLFRKEGQNVTLSCEQNLNHDAMYWYRQDPGQGLRLIYYSQIVNDFQKGDIAEGYSVSREKKESFPLTVTSAQKNPTAFYLCATLRSGRNSGANVLTFGAGSRLTVL.

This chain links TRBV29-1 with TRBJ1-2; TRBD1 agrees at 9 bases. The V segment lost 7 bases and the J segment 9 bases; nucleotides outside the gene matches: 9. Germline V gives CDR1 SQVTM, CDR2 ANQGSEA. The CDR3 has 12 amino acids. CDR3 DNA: TGCAGCGCCACCCGGGGACAGGGAAGCTACACCTTC. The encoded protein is CSATRGQGSYTF.

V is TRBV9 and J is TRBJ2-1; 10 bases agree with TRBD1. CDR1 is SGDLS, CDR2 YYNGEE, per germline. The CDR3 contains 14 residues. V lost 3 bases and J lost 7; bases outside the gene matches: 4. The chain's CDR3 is CASSAGTGVNEQFF. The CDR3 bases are TGTGCCAGCAGCGCCGGGACAGGGGTGAATGAGCAGTTCTTC.

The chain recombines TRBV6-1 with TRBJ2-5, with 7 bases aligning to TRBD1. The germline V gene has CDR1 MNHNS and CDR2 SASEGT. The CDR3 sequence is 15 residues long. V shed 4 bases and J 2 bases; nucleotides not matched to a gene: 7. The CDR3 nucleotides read TGTGCCAGCAGTGGTAAGGCAGGGGGACAAGAGACCCAGTACTTC. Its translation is CASSGKAGGQETQYF.

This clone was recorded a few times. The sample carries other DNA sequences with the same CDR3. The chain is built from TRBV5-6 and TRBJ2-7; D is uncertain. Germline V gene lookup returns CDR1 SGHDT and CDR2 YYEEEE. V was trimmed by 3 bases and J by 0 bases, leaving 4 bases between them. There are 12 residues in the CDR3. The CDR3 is CASSYSSYEQYF. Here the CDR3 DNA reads TGTGCCAGCAGCTATAGCTCCTACGAGCAGTACTTC.

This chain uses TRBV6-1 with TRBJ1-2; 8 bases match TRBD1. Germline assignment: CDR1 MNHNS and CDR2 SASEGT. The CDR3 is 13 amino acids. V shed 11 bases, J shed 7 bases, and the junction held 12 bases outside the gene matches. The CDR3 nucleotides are TGTGCCGCGTTAGGACAGGGTGGCGGTGGCTACACCTTC. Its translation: CAALGQGGGGYTF.

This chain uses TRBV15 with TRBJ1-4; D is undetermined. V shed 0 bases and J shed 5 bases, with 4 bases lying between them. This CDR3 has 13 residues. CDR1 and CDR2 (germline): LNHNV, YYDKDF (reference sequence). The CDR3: CATSRDQNEKLFF. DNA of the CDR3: TGTGCCACCAGCAGAGATCAAAATGAAAAACTGTTTTTT.

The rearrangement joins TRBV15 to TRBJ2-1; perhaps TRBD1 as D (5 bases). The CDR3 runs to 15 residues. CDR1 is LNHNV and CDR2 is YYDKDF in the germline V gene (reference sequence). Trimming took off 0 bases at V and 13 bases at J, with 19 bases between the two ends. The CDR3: CATSRDRVSGSRQFF. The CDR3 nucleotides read TGTGCCACCAGCAGAGATAGGGTTTCAGGGTCCCGTCAGTTCTTC.

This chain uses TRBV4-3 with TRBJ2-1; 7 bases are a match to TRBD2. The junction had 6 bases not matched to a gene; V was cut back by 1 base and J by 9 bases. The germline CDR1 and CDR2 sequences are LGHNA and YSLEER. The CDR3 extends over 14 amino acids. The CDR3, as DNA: TGCGCCAGCAGCCAAGCCGGGGGGAGGGGTGAGCAGTTCTTC. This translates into CASSQAGGRGEQFF.

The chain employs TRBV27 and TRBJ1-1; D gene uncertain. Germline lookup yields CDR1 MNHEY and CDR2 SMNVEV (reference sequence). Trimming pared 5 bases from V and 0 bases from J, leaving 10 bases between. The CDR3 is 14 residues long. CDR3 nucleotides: TGTGCCAGCAGTATCTTTGCGGTGAACACTGAAGCTTTCTTT. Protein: CASSIFAVNTEAFF.

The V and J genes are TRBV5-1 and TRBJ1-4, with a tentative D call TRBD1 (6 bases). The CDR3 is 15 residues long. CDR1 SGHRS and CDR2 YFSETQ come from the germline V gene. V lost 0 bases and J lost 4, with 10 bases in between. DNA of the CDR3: TGCGCCAGCAGCTTGGAGGACAGCCATAATGAAAAACTGTTTTTT. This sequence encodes CASSLEDSHNEKLFF.

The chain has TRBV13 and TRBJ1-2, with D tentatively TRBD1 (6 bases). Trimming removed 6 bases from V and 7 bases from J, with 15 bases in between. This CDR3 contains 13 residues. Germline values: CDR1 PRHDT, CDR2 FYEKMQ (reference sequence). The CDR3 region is CASRLRGSVGYTF. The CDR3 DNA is TGTGCCAGCAGGTTAAGGGGGTCCGTTGGCTACACCTTC.

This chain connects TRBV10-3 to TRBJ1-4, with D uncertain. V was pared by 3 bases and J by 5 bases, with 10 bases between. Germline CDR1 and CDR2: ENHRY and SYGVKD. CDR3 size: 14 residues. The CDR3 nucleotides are TGTGCCATCAGTGAACGGGGTACCAATGAAAAACTGTTTTTT. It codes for CAISERGTNEKLFF.

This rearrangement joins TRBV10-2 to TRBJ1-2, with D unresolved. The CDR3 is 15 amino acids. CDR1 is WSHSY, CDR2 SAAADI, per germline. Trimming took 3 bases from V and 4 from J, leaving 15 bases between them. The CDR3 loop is CASSEALLPFYGYTF. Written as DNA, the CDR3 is TGCGCCAGCAGTGAAGCACTCCTCCCTTTCTATGGCTACACCTTC.

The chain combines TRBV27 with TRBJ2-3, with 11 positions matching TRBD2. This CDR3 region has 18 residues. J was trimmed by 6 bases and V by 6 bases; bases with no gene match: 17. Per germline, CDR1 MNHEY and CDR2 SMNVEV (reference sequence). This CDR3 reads CASRAIGKTSGEGDTQYF. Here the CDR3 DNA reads TGTGCCAGCAGGGCGATCGGGAAGACTAGCGGGGAGGGGGATACGCAGTATTTT.

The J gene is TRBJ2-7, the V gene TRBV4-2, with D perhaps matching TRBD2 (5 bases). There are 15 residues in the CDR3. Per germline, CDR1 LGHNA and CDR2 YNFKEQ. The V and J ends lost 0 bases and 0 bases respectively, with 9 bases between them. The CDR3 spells CASSQDRTFSYEQYF. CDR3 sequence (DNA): TGTGCCAGCAGCCAAGATAGGACTTTCTCCTACGAGCAGTACTTC.

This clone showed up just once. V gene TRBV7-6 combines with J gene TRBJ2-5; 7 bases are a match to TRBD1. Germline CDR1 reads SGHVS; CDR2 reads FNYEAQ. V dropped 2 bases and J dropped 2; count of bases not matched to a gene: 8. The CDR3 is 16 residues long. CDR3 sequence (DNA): TGTGCCAGCAGCTTAATCGGGACAGCCACTCAAGAGACCCAGTACTTC. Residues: CASSLIGTATQETQYF.

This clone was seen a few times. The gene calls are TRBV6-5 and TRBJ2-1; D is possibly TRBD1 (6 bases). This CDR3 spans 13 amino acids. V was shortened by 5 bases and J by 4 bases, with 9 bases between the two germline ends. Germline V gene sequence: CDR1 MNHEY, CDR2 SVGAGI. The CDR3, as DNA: TGTGCCAGCAGTCCACAGGGTTACAATGAGCAGTTCTTC. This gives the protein CASSPQGYNEQFF.

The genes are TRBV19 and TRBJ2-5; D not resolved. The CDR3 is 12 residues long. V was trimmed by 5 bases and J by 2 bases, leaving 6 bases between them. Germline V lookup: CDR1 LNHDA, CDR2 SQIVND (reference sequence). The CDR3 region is CASSQLQETQYF. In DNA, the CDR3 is TGTGCCAGTAGTCAACTTCAAGAGACCCAGTACTTC.

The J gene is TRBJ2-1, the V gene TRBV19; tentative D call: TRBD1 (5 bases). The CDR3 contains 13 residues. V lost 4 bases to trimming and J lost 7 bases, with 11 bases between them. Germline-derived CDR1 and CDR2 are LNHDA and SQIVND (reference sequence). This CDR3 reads CASSRWGKNEQFF. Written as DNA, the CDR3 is TGTGCCAGTAGTAGGTGGGGCAAGAATGAGCAGTTCTTC.

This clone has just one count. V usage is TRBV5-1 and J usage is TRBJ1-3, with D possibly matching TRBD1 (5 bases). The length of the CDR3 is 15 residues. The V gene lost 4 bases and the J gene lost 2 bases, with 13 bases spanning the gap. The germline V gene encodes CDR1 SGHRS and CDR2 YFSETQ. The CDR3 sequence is CASSERQSTGNTIYF. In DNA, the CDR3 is TGCGCCAGCAGCGAGAGACAGTCGACTGGAAACACCATATATTTT.